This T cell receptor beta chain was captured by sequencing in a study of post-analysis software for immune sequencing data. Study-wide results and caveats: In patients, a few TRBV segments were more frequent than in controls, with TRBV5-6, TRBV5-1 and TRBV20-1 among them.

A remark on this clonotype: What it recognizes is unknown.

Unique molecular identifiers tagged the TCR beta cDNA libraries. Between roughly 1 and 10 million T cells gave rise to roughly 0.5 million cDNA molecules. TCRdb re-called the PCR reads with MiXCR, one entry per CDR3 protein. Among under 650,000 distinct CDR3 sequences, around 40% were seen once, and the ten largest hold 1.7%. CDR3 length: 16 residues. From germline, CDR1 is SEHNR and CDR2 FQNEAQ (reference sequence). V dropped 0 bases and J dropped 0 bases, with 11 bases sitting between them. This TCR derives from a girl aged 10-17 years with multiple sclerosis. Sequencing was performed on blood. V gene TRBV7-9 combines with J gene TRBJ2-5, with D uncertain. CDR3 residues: CASSLASAAYQETQYF. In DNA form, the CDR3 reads TGTGCCAGCAGCTTAGCGTCGGCGGCGTACCAAGAGACCCAGTACTTC.